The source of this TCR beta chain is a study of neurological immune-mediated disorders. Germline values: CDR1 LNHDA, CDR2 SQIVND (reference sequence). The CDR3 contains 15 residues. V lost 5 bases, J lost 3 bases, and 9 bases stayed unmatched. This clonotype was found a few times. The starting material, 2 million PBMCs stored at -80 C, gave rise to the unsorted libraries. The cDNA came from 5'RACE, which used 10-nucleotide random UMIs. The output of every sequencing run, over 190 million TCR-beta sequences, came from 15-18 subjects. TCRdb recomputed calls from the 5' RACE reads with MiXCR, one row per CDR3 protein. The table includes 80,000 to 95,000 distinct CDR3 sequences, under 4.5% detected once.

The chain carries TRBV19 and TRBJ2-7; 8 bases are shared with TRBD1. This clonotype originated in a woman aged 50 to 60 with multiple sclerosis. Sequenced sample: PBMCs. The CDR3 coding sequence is TGTGCCAGTAGTTCCTTGGACAGGGCGATCTACGAGCAGTACTTC. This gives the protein CASSSLDRAIYEQYF.